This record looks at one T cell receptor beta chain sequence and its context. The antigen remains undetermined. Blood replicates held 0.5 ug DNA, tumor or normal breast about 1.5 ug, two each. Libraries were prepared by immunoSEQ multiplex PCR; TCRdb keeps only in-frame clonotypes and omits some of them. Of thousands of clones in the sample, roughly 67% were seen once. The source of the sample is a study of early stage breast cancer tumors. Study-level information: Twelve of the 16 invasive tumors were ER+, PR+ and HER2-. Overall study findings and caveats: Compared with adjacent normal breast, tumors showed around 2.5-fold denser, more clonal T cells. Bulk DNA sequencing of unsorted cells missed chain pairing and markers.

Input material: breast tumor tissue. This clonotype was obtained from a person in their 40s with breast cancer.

This CDR3 is CASSRTSGVGKNIQYF. Written as DNA, the CDR3 is TGTGCCAGCAGCCGCACCAGCGGAGTGGGCAAAAACATTCAGTACTTC. This chain uses TRBV14 with TRBJ2-4; possible D gene TRBD2, 5 bases. V gave up 4 bases and J gave up 3 bases, with 16 bases separating them. Germline V gene data show CDR1 as SGHDN and CDR2 as FVKESK. CDR3 length: 16 residues. The variable domain in full, completed from reference TRBV14 and TRBJ2-4, reads EAGVTQFPSHSVIEKGQTVTLRCDPISGHDNLYWYRRVMGKEIKFLLHFVKESKQDESGMPNNRFLAERTGGTYSTLKVQPAELEDSGVYFCASSRTSGVGKNIQYFGAGTRLSVL.